The text below deals with one T cell receptor beta chain. The antigen it recognizes is unknown. The input lacks base qualities; no much larger clone sits a single base away. CDR1 and CDR2 are read off the germline V gene as SGHRS and YFSETQ. Trimming at the junction amounts to 0 bases on V and 0 bases on J, and the germline ends lie 9 bases apart. The CDR3 measures 15 amino acids from cysteine to phenylalanine. The kept DNA is CDR3 alone, 45 bases in frame from the first base. This sample was taken from a study of beta chain features in type 1 diabetes (dated by TCRdb to the late 2010s). Context from the whole study: Mean age, gender distribution, total cell number and subset yield were not different between patients and healthy donors. A total of 85 million to 140 million sorted cells were examined across all samples, and a strong correlation was observed between cell number per subset and RNA yield. Whereas all 30 or so donors provided naive and central memory subsets, regulatory and stem cell-like memory subsets were isolated from just 8 patients and roughly eight healthy donors. In the study, recently diagnosed type 1 diabetes patients and matched healthy donors were compared on the TCRB repertoires of their sorted circulating CD4+ T cell subsets. Here is what the overall study found, with its caveats: At VDJ recombination sites, patients with type 1 diabetes made fewer insertions and deleted more nucleotides, a pattern implying thymic rearrangement abnormalities. Naive, central memory and regulatory TCRB repertoires appeared to be more alike among patients than among healthy donors. In all four CD4+ subsets, TCRB CDR3 length was moderately but significantly shorter in type 1 diabetes patients. PCR might favor shorter templates, but patient and control samples were amplified and corrected together, so any skew would affect both groups equally. Only small numbers of individuals were included in the HLA sub-analyses, which left unresolved whether HLA type had any influence on TCRB rearrangement. Sequencing cDNA rather than genomic DNA could over-represent highly expressing activated cells, although activation and CD3 levels did not differ between groups.

Each donor gave one peripheral blood draw, roughly 120 mL on average, collected into heparinised tubes. Using a panel that included CD45RO, CCR7, CD25, CD127, CD95 and CD27, naive, central memory, regulatory and stem cell-like memory CD4+ T cells were sorted on a BD FACSAria II. A purity above 98% was achieved for all sorted populations. PBMCs were isolated immediately by Lymphoprep density gradient centrifugation and stained directly without culture. So that batch effects would be minimized, each experiment stained and sorted samples in pairs, pairing one healthy donor with one patient. The entire isolated RNA was reverse transcribed using the High Capacity cDNA Reverse Transcription Kit, and thus expressed TCRB transcripts were sequenced. Deep immunoSEQ sequencing was applied to naive, central memory and regulatory T cell samples, giving an average of roughly 3.6 million total reads per sample. Sorted cells were lysed in RLT buffer and RNA was extracted with DNase-treated RNeasy Micro or Mini kits, depending on cell number. Each cell subset was processed on its own to prevent cross-contamination, while patient and healthy donor samples were processed together. The immunoSEQ multiplex PCR was used to amplify TCRB sequences from cDNA, generating 87-bp fragments that spanned the CDR3 region. Sequencing of the amplicons was done on the Illumina HiSeq platform. In the authors' own workflow: PCR bias was computationally corrected using synthetic template baselines, reads within Hamming distance 2 were collapsed, and singletons that could not be merged were discarded. Reads were aligned against IMGT to assign V, D and J genes, CDR3 length and insertions or deletions at six rearrangement sites. Clonotype counts were normalized to sorted cell number within each subset before computing true diversity and Gini coefficients with the tcR R package. The overlap coefficient, calculated on TCRB nucleotide sequences, was used to quantify repertoire sharing. Out-of-frame TCRB sequences from naive cells were analyzed as a proxy for the pre-selection repertoire. TCRdb stores this immuneACCESS table with in-frame sequences only. Part of the clones is absent; in the studies checked, under half of the shortfall reflects unresolved V genes, and no reason is known for the rest. That table gives V, J and clone size, and the DNA gave D and trimming. The sample table contains a few hundred thousand clones; only one count was recorded for roughly 9.6% of them. Under 0.045% of the sample is held by the ten biggest clonotypes.

The V and J genes are TRBV5-1 and TRBJ1-1; no D gene is confidently identified. This TCR came from a woman younger than 35 in good health. The sample was naive CD4+ T cells from blood. The cell subset or site label corresponds to: true naive CD4+ T cells. CDR3 loop: CASSLVREMNTEAFF. The nucleotides read TGCGCCAGCAGCTTGGTGAGGGAGATGAACACTGAAGCTTTCTTT. The full variable domain, completed from the reference TRBV5-1 and TRBJ1-1 proteins outside the CDR3, reads KAGVTQTPRYLIKTRGQQVTLSCSPISGHRSVSWYQQTPGQGLQFLFEYFSETQRNKGNFPGRFSGRQFSNSRSEMNVSTLELGDSALYLCASSLVREMNTEAFFGQGTRLTVV.